The 9 T cell receptor beta chains below all came from one sample that was sequenced in a study of blood T cell repertoires in COVID-19. Some clones are missing from TCRdb's copy, which holds only in-frame ones; the method was immunoSEQ multiplex PCR. The sample records under 200,000 clones, 85% being singletons. Sequenced material: peripheral blood. The receptors shown here come from a woman at least 80 years old with COVID-19, enrolled during active disease.

Written as DNA, the CDR3 is TGTGCCAGCAGTTTAGGAAACAGGGTAAAAGGCTACACCTTC. Its translation: CASSLGNRVKGYTF. The chain couples TRBV28 to TRBJ1-2; possibly TRBD1 for D (6 bases). V was cut by 2 bases and J by 8 bases, with 15 bases left in between. The CDR3 totals 14 residues. Germline-derived CDR1 and CDR2 are MDHEN and SYDVKM.

This chain connects TRBV3-1 (or the pseudogene TRBV3-2) to TRBJ2-1; TRBD1 might be the D (6 bases). This CDR3 has 13 residues. V lost 7 bases to trimming and J lost 6 bases, with 13 bases between them. CDR1 is LGHDT and CDR2 is YNNKEL in the germline V gene (reference sequence). CDR3 DNA: TGTGCCAGCATTCAAACAGGGTCCAATGAGCAGTTCTTC. Translating gives CASIQTGSNEQFF.

The chain combines TRBV5-1 with TRBJ2-1; 11 nucleotides align to TRBD2. Per germline, CDR1 SGHRS and CDR2 YFSETQ. The CDR3 runs to 16 residues. With 0 bases clipped from V and 12 bases from J, the junction kept 11 bases outside the gene matches. The CDR3 DNA is TGCGCCAGCAGCTTGGGGGGGACTAGCGGCCTAGTTGGGCAGTTCTTC. It encodes CASSLGGTSGLVGQFF.

The chain uses TRBV19 and TRBJ1-6; TRBD1 matches 7 bases. This CDR3 is 15 amino acids long. In germline, CDR1 is LNHDA, CDR2 SQIVND (reference sequence). V shed 7 bases, J shed 7 bases, and the junction held 10 bases outside the gene matches. In DNA, the CDR3 is TGTGCCAGTACCTCCTGGACAGGACTGAATTCACCCCTCCACTTT. Protein product: CASTSWTGLNSPLHF. The full variable domain, its missing parts supplied by reference TRBV19 and TRBJ1-6, is DGGITQSPKYLFRKEGQNVTLSCEQNLNHDAMYWYRQDPGQGLRLIYYSQIVNDFQKGDIAEGYSVSREKKESFPLTVTSAQKNPTAFYLCASTSWTGLNSPLHFGNGTRLTVT.

This chain uses TRBV5-5 with TRBJ1-4; D perhaps matches TRBD1 (6 bases). Germline-derived CDR1 and CDR2 are SGHKS and YYEKEE (reference sequence). The CDR3 loop spans 15 amino acids. Trimming stripped 3 bases from V and 0 bases from J, with 9 bases between. Here the CDR3 reads CASSSGETTNEKLFF. In DNA form, the CDR3 reads TGTGCCAGCAGCTCAGGGGAGACAACTAATGAAAAACTGTTTTTT.

This clone was found a few times. The V and J genes are TRBV3-1 (or the pseudogene TRBV3-2) and TRBJ2-1, with 11 bases that match TRBD2. Germline V gene sequence: CDR1 LGHDT, CDR2 YNNKEL (reference sequence). This CDR3 spans 16 amino acids. V trimming: 2 bases; J trimming: 4 bases; junction bases outside the gene matches: 4. The CDR3 here is CASSQTLAGGYNEQFF. The CDR3 DNA follows: TGTGCCAGCAGCCAAACTCTAGCGGGGGGTTACAATGAGCAGTTCTTC.

The chain joins TRBV2 to TRBJ1-2; possibly TRBD1 for D (5 bases). Trimming left V 4 bases short and J 8 bases short, with 14 bases between. This CDR3 has 13 residues. Germline CDR1 and CDR2: SNHLY and FYNNEI. The CDR3 is CASSAKGREGYTF. CDR3 in DNA: TGTGCCAGCAGTGCAAAGGGGCGAGAAGGCTACACCTTC.

The DNA of the CDR3 is TGCGCCAGCAGCCCGGGACAGGGAGCTGGCTACACCTTC. It yields the protein CASSPGQGAGYTF. This chain uses TRBV5-1 with TRBJ1-2, with 9 bases that match TRBD1. V was clipped by 4 bases and J by 7 bases; unmatched bases: 5. The CDR3 runs 13 residues. Germline lookup yields CDR1 SGHRS and CDR2 YFSETQ.

The chain couples TRBV5-1 to TRBJ1-2; D possibly corresponds to TRBD1 (5 bases). The CDR3 covers 14 residues. From germline, CDR1 is SGHRS and CDR2 YFSETQ. The ends were cut back, 0 bases at V and 8 bases at J, with 14 bases in the middle. In DNA form, the CDR3 reads TGCGCCAGCAGCTTGGCTCAGGGAACAGGCGGCTACACCTTC. This gives the protein CASSLAQGTGGYTF.